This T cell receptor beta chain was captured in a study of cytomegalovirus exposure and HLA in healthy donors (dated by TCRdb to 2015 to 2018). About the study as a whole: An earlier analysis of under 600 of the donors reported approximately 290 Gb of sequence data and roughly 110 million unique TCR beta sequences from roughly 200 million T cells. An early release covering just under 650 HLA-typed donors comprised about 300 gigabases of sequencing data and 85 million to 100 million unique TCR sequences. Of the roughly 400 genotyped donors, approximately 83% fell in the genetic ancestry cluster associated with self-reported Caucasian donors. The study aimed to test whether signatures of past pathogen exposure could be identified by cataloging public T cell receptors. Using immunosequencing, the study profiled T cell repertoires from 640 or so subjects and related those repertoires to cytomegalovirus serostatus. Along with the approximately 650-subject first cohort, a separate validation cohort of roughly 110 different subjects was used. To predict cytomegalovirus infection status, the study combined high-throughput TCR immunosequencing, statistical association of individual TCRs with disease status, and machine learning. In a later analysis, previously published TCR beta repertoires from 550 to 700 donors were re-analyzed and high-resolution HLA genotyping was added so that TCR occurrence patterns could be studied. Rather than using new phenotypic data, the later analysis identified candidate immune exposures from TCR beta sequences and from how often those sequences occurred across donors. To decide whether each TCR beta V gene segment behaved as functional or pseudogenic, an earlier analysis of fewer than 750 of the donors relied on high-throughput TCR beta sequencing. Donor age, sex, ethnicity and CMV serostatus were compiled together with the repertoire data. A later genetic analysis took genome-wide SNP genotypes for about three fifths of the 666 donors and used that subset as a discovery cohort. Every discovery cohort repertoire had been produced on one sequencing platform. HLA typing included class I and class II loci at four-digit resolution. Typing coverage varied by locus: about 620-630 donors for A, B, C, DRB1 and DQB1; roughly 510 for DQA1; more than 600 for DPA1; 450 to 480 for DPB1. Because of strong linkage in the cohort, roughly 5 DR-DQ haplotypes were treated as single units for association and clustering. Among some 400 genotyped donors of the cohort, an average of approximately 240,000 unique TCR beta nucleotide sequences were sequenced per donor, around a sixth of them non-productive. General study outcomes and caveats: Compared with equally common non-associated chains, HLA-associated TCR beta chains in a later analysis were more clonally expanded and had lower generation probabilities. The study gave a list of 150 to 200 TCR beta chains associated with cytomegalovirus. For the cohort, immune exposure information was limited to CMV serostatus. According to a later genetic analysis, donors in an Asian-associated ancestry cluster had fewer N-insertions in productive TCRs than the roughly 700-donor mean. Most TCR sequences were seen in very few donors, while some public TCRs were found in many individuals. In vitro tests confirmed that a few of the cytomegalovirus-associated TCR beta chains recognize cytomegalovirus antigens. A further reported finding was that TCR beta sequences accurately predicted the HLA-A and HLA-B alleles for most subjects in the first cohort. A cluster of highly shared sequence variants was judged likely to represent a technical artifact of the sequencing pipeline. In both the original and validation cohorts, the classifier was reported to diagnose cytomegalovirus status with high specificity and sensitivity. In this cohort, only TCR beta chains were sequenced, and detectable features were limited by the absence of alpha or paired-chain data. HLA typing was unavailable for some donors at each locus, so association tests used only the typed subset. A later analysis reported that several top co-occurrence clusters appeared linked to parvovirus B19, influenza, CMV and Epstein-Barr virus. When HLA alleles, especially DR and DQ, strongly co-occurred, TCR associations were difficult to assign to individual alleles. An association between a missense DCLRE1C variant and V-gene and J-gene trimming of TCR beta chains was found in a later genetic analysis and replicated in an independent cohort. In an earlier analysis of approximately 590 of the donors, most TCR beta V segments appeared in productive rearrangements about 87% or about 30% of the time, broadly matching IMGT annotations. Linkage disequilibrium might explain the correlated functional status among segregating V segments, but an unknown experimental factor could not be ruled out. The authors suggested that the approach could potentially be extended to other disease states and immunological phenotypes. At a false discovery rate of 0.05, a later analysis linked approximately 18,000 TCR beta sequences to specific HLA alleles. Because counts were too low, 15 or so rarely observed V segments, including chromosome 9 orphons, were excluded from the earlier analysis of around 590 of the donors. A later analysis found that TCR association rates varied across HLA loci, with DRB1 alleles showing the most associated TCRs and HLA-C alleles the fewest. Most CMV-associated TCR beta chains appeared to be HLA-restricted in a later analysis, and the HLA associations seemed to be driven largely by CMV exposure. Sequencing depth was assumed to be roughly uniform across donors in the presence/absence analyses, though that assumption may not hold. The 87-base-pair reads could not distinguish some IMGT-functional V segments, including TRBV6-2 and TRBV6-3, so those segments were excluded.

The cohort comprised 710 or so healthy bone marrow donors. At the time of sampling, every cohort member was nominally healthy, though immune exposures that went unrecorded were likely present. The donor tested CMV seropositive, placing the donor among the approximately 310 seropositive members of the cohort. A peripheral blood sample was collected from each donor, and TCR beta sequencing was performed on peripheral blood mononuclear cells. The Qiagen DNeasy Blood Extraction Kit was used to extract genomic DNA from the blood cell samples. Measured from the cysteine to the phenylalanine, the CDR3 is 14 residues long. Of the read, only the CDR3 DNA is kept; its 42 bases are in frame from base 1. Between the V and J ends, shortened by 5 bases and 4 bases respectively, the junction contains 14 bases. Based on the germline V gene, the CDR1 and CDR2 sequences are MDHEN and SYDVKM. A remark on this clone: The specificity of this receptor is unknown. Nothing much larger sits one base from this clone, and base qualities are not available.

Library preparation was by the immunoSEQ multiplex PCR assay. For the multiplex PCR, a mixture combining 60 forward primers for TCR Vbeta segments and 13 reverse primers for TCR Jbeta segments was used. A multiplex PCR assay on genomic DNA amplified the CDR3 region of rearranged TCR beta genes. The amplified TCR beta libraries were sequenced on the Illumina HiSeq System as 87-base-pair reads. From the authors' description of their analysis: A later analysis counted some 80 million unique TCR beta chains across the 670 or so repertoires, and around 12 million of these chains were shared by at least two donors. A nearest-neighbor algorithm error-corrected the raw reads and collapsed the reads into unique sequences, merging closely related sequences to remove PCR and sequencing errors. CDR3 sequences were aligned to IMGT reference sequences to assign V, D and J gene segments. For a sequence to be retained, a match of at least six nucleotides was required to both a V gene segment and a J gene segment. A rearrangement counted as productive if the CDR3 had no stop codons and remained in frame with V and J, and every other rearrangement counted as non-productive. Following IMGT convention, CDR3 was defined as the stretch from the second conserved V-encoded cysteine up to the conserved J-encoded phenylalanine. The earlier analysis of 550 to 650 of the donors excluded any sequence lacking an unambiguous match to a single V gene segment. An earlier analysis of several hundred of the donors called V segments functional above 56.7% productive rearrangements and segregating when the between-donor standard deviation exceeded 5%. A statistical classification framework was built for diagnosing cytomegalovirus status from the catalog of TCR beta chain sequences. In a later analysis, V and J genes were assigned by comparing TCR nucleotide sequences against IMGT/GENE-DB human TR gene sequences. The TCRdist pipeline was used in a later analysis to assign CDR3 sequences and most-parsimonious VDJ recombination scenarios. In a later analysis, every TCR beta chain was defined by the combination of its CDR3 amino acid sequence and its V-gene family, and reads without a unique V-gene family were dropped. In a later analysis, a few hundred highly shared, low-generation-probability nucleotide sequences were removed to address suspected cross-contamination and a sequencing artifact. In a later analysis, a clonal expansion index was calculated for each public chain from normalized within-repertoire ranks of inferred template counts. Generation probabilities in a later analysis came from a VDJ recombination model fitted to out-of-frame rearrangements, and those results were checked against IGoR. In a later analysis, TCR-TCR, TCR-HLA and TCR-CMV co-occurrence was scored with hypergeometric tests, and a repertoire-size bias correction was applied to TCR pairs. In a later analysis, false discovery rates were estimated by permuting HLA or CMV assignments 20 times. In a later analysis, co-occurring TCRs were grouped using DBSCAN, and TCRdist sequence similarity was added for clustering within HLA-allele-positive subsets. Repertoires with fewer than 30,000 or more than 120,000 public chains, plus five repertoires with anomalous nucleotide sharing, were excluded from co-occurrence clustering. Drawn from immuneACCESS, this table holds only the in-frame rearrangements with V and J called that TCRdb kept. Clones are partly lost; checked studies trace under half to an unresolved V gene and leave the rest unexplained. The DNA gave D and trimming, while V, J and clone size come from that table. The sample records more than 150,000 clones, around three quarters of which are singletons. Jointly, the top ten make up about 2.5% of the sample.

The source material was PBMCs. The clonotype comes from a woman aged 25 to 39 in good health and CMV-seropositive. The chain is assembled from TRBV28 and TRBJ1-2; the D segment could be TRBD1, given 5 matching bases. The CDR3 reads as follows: CASSTPTGPYGYTF. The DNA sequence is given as TGTGCCAGCAGTACCCCCACAGGTCCCTATGGCTACACCTTC.